A selection of T cell receptor beta chains follows, all from one sample in a study of shared clonotypes between healthy human individuals. Some clones are missing from TCRdb's copy, which holds only in-frame ones; the method was immunoSEQ multiplex PCR. The sample has hundreds of thousands of clones, around 74% seen once; the top ten hold 10% to 13%. Sequenced material: memory CD4+ T cells sorted from blood. All receptors come from a man younger than 40 in good health. CDR3s include the opening cysteine and the closing phenylalanine or tryptophan. A D gene is named only where the DNA matches it firmly. Only part of the rows carry a size: once, few, many, or a class if the clone is expanded.

V gene,clone size,J gene,D gene,CDR3 DNA,CDR3 protein
TRBV7-2,few,TRBJ2-1,TRBD2,TGTGCCAGCAGCCCTCAGCTGGCGGGAGCCGGTGAGCAGTTCTTC,CASSPQLAGAGEQFF
TRBV6-1,NA,TRBJ2-2,TRBD2,TGTGCCAGCAGTGAGATTAGCGGGAGTTTCGGGGAGCTGTTTTTT,CASSEISGSFGELFF
TRBV7-3,NA,TRBJ2-2,NA,TGTGCCAGCAGCCCCGATGGCTCGGTCGGGGAGCTGTTTTTT,CASSPDGSVGELFF
TRBV5-1,NA,TRBJ1-2,TRBD1,TGCGCCAGCAGCCCGGGACAGGGAGAGGGCTACACCTTC,CASSPGQGEGYTF
TRBV6-5,NA,TRBJ1-1,TRBD1,TGTGCCAGCAGTTACTCGACAGGGGTTGAGACTGAAGCTTTCTTT,CASSYSTGVETEAFF
TRBV11-3,NA,TRBJ2-1,NA,TGTGCCAGCAGCTTAGATCGGTGGAATGAGCAGTTCTTC,CASSLDRWNEQFF
TRBV11-3,NA,TRBJ2-2,NA,TGTGCCAGCAGCTTAGATCGGGCCGGGGAGCTGTTTTTT,CASSLDRAGELFF
TRBV4-1,NA,TRBJ2-1,NA,TGCGCCAGCAGTCATCTCACCCACAATGAGCAGTTCTTC,CASSHLTHNEQFF
TRBV11-2,few,TRBJ2-7,NA,TGTGCCAGCAGCCCCATCAGCGGCCTCGAGCAGTACTTC,CASSPISGLEQYF
TRBV5-4,NA,TRBJ2-2,TRBD2,TGTGCCAGCAGCCCATCTAGCGGGAGTAACACCGGGGAGCTGTTTTTT,CASSPSSGSNTGELFF
TRBV5-1,once,TRBJ1-1,NA,TGCGCCAGCAGCTTCCAGGGCGGAACTGAAGCTTTCTTT,CASSFQGGTEAFF
TRBV5-1,NA,TRBJ1-5,NA,TGCGCCAGCAGCATTGGGACAACTAGCAATCAGCCCCAGCATTTT,CASSIGTTSNQPQHF
TRBV6-6,NA,TRBJ2-5,TRBD2,TGTGCCAGCACAGGAGCGGGAGGTTTTGTAAAAGAGACCCAGTACTTC,CASTGAGGFVKETQYF
TRBV6-6,NA,TRBJ2-2,NA,TGTGCCAGCAGTACACCCCCTCCCGGGGAGCTGTTTTTT,CASSTPPPGELFF
TRBV5-1,NA,TRBJ2-3,NA,TGCGCCAGCAGCTCAACCGGGTCCATAAGGGGAGATACGCAGTATTTT,CASSSTGSIRGDTQYF
TRBV28,NA,TRBJ1-1,TRBD1,TGTGCCAGCAGTTTGACAGGGGAAGCTTTCTTT,CASSLTGEAFF
TRBV7-2,NA,TRBJ1-5,TRBD1,TGTGCCAGCAGCTTAGGACAGGGGGGCCGTCAGCCCCAGCATTTT,CASSLGQGGRQPQHF
TRBV4-3,few,TRBJ2-1,TRBD2,TGCGCCAGCAGCCAAGGTCGGACTAGCGGGGACTACAATGAGCAGTTCTTC,CASSQGRTSGDYNEQFF
TRBV6-1,few,TRBJ2-2,NA,TGTGCCAGCACTAAAATGACGGCTGGGGAGCTGTTTTTT,CASTKMTAGELFF
TRBV29-1,NA,TRBJ2-1,NA,TGCAGCGTCTTTACCTACAATGAGCAGTTCTTC,CSVFTYNEQFF
TRBV9,NA,TRBJ2-3,NA,TGTGCCAGCAGCGTCGAGGCCCGAACACACACAGATACGCAGTATTTT,CASSVEARTHTDTQYF
TRBV7-8,NA,TRBJ2-7,NA,TGTGCCAGCAGCTTAGGGGGACAAAGCTCCTACGAGCAGTACTTC,CASSLGGQSSYEQYF
TRBV7-6,NA,TRBJ2-2,NA,TGTGCCAGCAGCTTAGTCATCCGTTCCGGGGAGCTGTTTTTT,CASSLVIRSGELFF
TRBV18,NA,TRBJ1-5,NA,TGTGCCAGCTCACCGGTGGATAGCAATCAGCCCCAGCATTTT,CASSPVDSNQPQHF
TRBV9,NA,TRBJ2-7,TRBD2,TGTGCCAGCAGCGTAAGTGGTGGGACTAGCGGCTCCTACGAGCAGTACTTC,CASSVSGGTSGSYEQYF
TRBV11-2,NA,TRBJ1-1,NA,TGTGCCAGCAGCCCTAAAAGCGGCCCTGGGCACACTGAAGCTTTCTTT,CASSPKSGPGHTEAFF
TRBV18,NA,TRBJ1-2,NA,TGTGCCAGCTCACCAGCGGGGGGAAACTATGGCTACACCTTC,CASSPAGGNYGYTF
TRBV5-1,NA,TRBJ2-4,TRBD1,TGCGCCAGCAGCTACGGAGGACAGGGGATTGCCAAAAACATTCAGTACTTC,CASSYGGQGIAKNIQYF
TRBV29-1,NA,TRBJ2-7,NA,TGCAGCGCCGGGACACCCTACGAGCAGTACTTC,CSAGTPYEQYF
TRBV5-4,once,TRBJ2-5,NA,TGTGCCAGCAGCTGGAGGGGGAGCGCCCAGTACTTC,CASSWRGSAQYF
TRBV10-3,NA,TRBJ2-1,NA,TGTGCCATCACAGTCGGTCAGGGAAGAGAGAATGAGCAGTTCTTC,CAITVGQGRENEQFF
TRBV15,few,TRBJ1-1,NA,TGTGCCACCAGCATGGGACATCGAGCTGAAGCTTTCTTT,CATSMGHRAEAFF
TRBV5-6,NA,TRBJ2-1,TRBD2,TGTGCCAGCAGCTTGGAGGGACTAGCGGGAGACCCGTACAATGAGCAGTTCTTC,CASSLEGLAGDPYNEQFF
TRBV2,once,TRBJ1-5,NA,TGTGCCAGCAGAGGAGACAGCTACAATCAGCCCCAGCATTTT,CASRGDSYNQPQHF
TRBV13,NA,TRBJ2-1,NA,TGTGCCAGCAGCTTAGGTTATCGCGACAATGAGCAGTTCTTC,CASSLGYRDNEQFF